These 2 T cell receptor beta chains were all obtained from the same sample, sequenced in a study of T cells in Graves' hyperthyroidism and ophthalmopathy. RNA transcripts were the template for amplifying TCR beta CDR3 regions. First-round RT-PCR of the TCR CDR3 relied on the HTBI primer set. MiXCR was run by TCRdb on the multiplex PCR reads, yielding one entry per CDR3 protein. This sample has some 690,000 distinct CDR3 sequences, with roughly a sixth found just once. The specimen was blood. These receptors were obtained from a man aged 45 to 65 with Graves' hyperthyroidism.

This clonotype has only a few counts. This sequence joins TRBV5-8 and TRBJ2-7, with 14 nucleotides matching TRBD2. The CDR3 has 18 amino acids. CDR1 is SGHTS and CDR2 is YDEGEE in the germline V gene. J gave up 1 base and V 0 bases, and 6 bases lay outside the gene matches. The CDR3 sequence is CASSLGGLAGGLSYEQYF. The CDR3 nucleotides are TGTGCCAGCAGCTTGGGCGGACTAGCGGGAGGCCTTTCCTACGAGCAGTACTTC. Full variable domain (missing parts from reference TRBV5-8 and TRBJ2-7): EAGVTQSPTHLIKTRGQQATLRCSPISGHTSVYWYQQALGLGLQFLLWYDEGEERNRGNFPPRFSGRQFPNYSSELNVNALELEDSALYLCASSLGGLAGGLSYEQYFGPGTRLTVT.

This clonotype showed up just a few times. This chain links TRBV20-1 with TRBJ2-1, with 12 bases identical to TRBD2. The CDR3 runs to 13 residues. The V segment lost 0 bases and the J segment 12 bases; nucleotides outside the gene matches: 3. Per the germline V gene, CDR1 is DFQATT and CDR2 is SNEGSKA (reference sequence). CDR3 DNA: TGCAGTGCTAGAGAGTCGGGACTAGCGGGGCAGTTCTTC. Translation: CSARESGLAGQFF.